The clone carrying this T cell receptor beta chain has a handful of counts. Its specificity is unknown. The data derive from a study of chemoradiotherapy in HPV16-positive cancers. At the level of the study: Candidate HPV-specific T-cell clones and common TCR motifs came from functional assays in a couple of HPV16-positive patients. Notes on the study in general: Non-HPV-specific T cells did not expand in tumors during treatment, whereas candidate HPV-specific clones and E7-related motifs did. Only two HPV16-positive patients supplied the functional HPV-specificity definition.

Profiling relied on immunoSEQ multiplex PCR, and the TCRdb table lists in-frame clones only, not all of them. The sample lists under 15,000 clones; 81% were seen once. The CDR3 covers 13 residues. Trimming shortened V by 0 bases and J by 7 bases, and 6 bases separated the two germline ends. Looked up from germline, CDR1 is LGHNA and CDR2 is YSLEER. Repertoires were sampled repeatedly during chemoradiotherapy. This sequence was found in a human donor with HPV-associated anogenital cancer. The chain couples TRBV4-3 to TRBJ1-4; D perhaps matches TRBD1 (5 bases). The specimen was obtained from a patient who underwent chemoradiotherapy. DNA of the CDR3: TGCGCCAGCAGCCAAGATAGGGGTGAAAAACTGTTTTTT. It yields the protein CASSQDRGEKLFF.